This TCR beta chain was recovered during a study of PD-L1 blockade in urothelial cancer. Indicated time point: pretreatment peripheral blood. Only in-frame clones appear in the TCRdb table, and some are missing; sequencing was by immunoSEQ multiplex PCR. The sample lists about 56,000 clones; 85% were seen once. Sample: PBMCs, taken around atezolizumab (anti-PD-L1) treatment. The clonotype comes from a man between 65 and 79 years old with urothelial cancer.

The CDR3 DNA reads as TGTGCCAGTAGTCTCGGGACAGGGAAGATGGACAATGAGCAGTTCTTC. It is translated as CASSLGTGKMDNEQFF. This chain uses TRBV19 with TRBJ2-1; 9 nucleotides align to TRBD1. Germline CDR1 reads LNHDA; CDR2 reads SQIVND (reference sequence). CDR3 length: 16 amino acids. Trimming cost V 5 bases and J 5 bases; bases outside gene matches: 10.